This T cell receptor (beta chain) was documented in a study of T cells in Graves' hyperthyroidism and ophthalmopathy. The TCR beta CDR3 regions underwent amplification using RNA transcripts as the source. In the first-round RT-PCR of the TCR CDR3, the HTBI primer set was used. From the multiplex PCR reads, TCRdb called clonotypes with MiXCR, one entry per CDR3 protein. The sample lists approximately 600,000 distinct CDR3 sequences, roughly 15% occurring once. The J segment lost 2 bases and the V segment lost 5 bases, leaving 9 bases of the junction unmatched. The CDR3 contains 16 residues. Germline CDR1 and CDR2: PRHDT and FYEKMQ (reference sequence). This clonotype occurred many times.

Sequencing input: blood. This rearrangement joins TRBV13 to TRBJ2-3; 8 bases map to TRBD1. This sequence was found in a woman younger than 45 with Graves' hyperthyroidism. In nucleotides, the CDR3 is TGTGCCAGCAGCCCGACAGGGGAGGAGTACACAGATACGCAGTATTTT. Amino acid sequence: CASSPTGEEYTDTQYF.